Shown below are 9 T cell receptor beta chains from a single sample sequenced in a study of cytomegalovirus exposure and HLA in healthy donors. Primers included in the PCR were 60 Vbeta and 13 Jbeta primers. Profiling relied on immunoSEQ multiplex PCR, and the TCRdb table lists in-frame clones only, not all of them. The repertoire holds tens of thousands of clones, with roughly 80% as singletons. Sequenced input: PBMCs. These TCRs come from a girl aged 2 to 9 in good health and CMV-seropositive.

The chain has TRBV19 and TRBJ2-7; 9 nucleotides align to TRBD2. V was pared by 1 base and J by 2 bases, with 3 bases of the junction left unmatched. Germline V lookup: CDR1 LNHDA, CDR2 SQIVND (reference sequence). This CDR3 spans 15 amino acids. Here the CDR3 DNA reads TGTGCCAGTAGTATAGCGACTAGCGGCCCCTACGAGCAGTACTTC. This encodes CASSIATSGPYEQYF.

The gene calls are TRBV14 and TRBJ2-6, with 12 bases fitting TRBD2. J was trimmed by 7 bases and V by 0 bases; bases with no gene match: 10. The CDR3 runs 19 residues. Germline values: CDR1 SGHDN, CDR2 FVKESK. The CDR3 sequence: CASSQERHGGLAGANVLTF. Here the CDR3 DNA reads TGTGCCAGCAGCCAAGAAAGACACGGGGGACTAGCGGGTGCCAACGTCCTGACTTTC. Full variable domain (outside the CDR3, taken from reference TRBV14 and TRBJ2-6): EAGVTQFPSHSVIEKGQTVTLRCDPISGHDNLYWYRRVMGKEIKFLLHFVKESKQDESGMPNNRFLAERTGGTYSTLKVQPAELEDSGVYFCASSQERHGGLAGANVLTFGAGSRLTVL.

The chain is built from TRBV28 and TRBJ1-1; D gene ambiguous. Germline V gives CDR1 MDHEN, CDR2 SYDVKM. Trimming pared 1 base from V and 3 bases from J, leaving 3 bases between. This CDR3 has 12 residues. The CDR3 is CASSLSDTEAFF. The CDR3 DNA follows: TGTGCCAGCAGTTTATCCGACACTGAAGCTTTCTTT.

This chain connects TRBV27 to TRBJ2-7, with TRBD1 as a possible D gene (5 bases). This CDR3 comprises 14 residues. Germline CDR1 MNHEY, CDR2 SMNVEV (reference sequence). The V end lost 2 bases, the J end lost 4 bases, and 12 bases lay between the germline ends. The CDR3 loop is CASSLGAGIYEQYF. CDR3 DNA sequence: TGTGCCAGCAGTTTAGGTGCAGGGATATACGAGCAGTACTTC.

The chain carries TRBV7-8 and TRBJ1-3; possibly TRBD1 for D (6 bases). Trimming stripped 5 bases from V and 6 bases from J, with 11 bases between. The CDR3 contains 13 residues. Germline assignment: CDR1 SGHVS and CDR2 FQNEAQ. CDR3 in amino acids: CASSHQGKNTIYF. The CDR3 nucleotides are TGTGCCAGCAGCCACCAGGGGAAAAACACCATATATTTT.

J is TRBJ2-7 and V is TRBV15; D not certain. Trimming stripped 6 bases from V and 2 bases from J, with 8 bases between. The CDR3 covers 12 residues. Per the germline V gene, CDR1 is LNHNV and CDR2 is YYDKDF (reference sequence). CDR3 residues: CATRASPYEQYF. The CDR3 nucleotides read TGTGCCACCAGGGCCAGTCCCTACGAGCAGTACTTC.

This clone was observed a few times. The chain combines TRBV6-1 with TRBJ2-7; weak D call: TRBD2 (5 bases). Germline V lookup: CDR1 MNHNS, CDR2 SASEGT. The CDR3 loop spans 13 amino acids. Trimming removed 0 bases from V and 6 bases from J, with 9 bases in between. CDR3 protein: CASSEAGAAEQYF. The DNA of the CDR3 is TGTGCCAGCAGTGAAGCGGGAGCGGCCGAGCAGTACTTC.

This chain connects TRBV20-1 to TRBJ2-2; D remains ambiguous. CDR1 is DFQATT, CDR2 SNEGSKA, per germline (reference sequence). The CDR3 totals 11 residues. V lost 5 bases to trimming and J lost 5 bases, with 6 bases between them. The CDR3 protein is CSAPRTGELFF. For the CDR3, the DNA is TGCAGTGCTCCGAGGACCGGGGAGCTGTTTTTT.

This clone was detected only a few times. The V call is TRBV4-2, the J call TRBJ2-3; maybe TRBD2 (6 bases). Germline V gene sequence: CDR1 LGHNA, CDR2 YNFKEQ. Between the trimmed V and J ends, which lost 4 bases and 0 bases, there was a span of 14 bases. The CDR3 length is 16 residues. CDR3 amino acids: CASSPRLAVSTDTQYF. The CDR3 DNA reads TGTGCCAGCAGCCCCCGGTTAGCGGTAAGCACAGATACGCAGTATTTT.